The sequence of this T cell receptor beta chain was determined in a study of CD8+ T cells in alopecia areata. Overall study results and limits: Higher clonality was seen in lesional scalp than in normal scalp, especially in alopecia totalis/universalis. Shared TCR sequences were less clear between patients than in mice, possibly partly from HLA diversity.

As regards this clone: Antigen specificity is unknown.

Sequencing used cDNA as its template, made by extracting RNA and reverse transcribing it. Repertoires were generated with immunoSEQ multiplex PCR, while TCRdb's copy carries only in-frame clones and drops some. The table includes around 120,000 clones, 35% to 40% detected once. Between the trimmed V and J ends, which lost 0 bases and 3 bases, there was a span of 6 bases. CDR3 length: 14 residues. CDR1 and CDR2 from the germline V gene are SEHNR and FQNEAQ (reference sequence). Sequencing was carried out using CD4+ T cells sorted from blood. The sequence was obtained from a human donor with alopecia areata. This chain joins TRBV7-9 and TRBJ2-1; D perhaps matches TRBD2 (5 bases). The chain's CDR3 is CASSLAGSYNEQFF. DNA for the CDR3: TGTGCCAGCAGCTTAGCGGGGAGCTACAATGAGCAGTTCTTC.